These 28 T cell receptor beta chains came from one sample sequenced in a study of Ad26.COV2.S vaccination and SARS-CoV-2 variants (dated by TCRdb to the early 2020s). The receptor library was made with the immunoSEQ multiplex PCR assay. This immuneACCESS table, as held by TCRdb, lists in-frame sequences with V and J called but not all clones. Of the missing ones, under half trace to an unresolved V gene in checked studies; the others have no known cause. For this sample the table gives approximately 350,000 clones, of which 83% were detected only once. Around 7.3% of the sample is taken by the ten largest. What the treatment or condition label conveys for this sample: roughly 18 received Ad26.COV2.S at low or high dose, single or two shots; roughly 5 received placebo; per-sample allocation not given. For vaccine and placebo recipients, repertoires were sequenced using samples collected on day 63 after the first injection.

The sample consisted of peripheral blood, taken in a trial of Ad26.COV2.S vaccine versus placebo. These receptors were collected from a person between 18 and 60 years old who received the Ad26.COV2.S COVID-19 vaccine or a placebo.

The chain links TRBV4-1 to TRBJ1-1; D is uncertain. Germline V gene data show CDR1 as MGHRA and CDR2 as YSYEKL. The CDR3 is made up of 14 amino acids. V lost 1 base, J lost 4 bases, and 10 bases lay in between. The CDR3 spells CASSQAGGTTEAFF. The CDR3 DNA sequence: TGCGCCAGCAGCCAAGCGGGTGGAACCACTGAAGCTTTCTTT.

This chain connects TRBV5-1 to TRBJ2-7; D is unclear. Looked up from germline, CDR1 is SGHRS and CDR2 is YFSETQ. V shed 3 bases and J shed 2 bases, with 6 bases lying between them. The CDR3 has 12 residues. Here the CDR3 reads CASSSRTYEQYF. CDR3 nucleotide sequence: TGCGCCAGCAGCTCCAGAACCTACGAGCAGTACTTC.

The CDR3 DNA reads as TGCAGCGGACATAGGGCGGGAGCCGAGACCCAGTACTTC. Its translation: CSGHRAGAETQYF. The J gene is TRBJ2-5, the V gene TRBV29-1; 7 bases are shared with TRBD2. The V gene end was trimmed by 7 bases and the J gene end by 5 bases; junction bases not matched to a gene: 10. The germline V gene encodes CDR1 SQVTM and CDR2 ANQGSEA. This CDR3 is built from 13 residues.

The chain recombines TRBV6-5 with TRBJ1-2, with 12 bases that match TRBD1. CDR1 and CDR2 (germline): MNHEY, SVGAGI. This CDR3 spans 15 amino acids. The junction had 7 bases not matched to a gene; V was cut back by 4 bases and J by 7 bases. CDR3 coding DNA: TGTGCCAGCAGTTTCGGGACAGGGGGCGGAGGTGGCTACACCTTC. As protein: CASSFGTGGGGGYTF.

This clone has a handful of counts. Within the sample, other DNA sequences also encode this same CDR3. V usage is TRBV7-3 and J usage is TRBJ2-1; D is unclear. CDR3 length: 12 residues. Germline V CDR1 and CDR2: SGHTA, FQGTGA. The V end lost 3 bases, the J end lost 7 bases, and 7 bases lay between the germline ends. CDR3 DNA: TGTGCCAGCAGCTTTGCTGGGAATGAGCAGTTCTTC. This encodes CASSFAGNEQFF.

This chain links TRBV2 with TRBJ2-5; the match to TRBD2 covers 7 bases. Germline V gene sequence: CDR1 SNHLY, CDR2 FYNNEI. CDR3 length: 14 residues. Trimming at V came to 4 bases and at J to 7 bases, leaving 9 bases not matched to a gene. CDR3: CASSGNPWGGTQYF. DNA for the CDR3: TGTGCCAGCAGTGGAAATCCCTGGGGGGGGACCCAGTACTTC.

The V gene is TRBV5-4, the J gene TRBJ1-6; D gene uncertain. Per the germline V gene, CDR1 is SGHNT and CDR2 is YYREEE (reference sequence). The CDR3 contains 15 residues. V lost 0 bases and J lost 0, with 4 bases in between. Here the CDR3 reads CASSLESSYNSPLHF. The CDR3, as DNA: TGTGCCAGCAGCTTGGAAAGCTCCTATAATTCACCCCTCCACTTT.

The chain carries TRBV24-1 and TRBJ2-7; D unresolved. V was cut by 5 bases and J by 6 bases, with 7 bases left in between. Germline CDR1 reads KGHDR; CDR2 reads SFDVKD. The CDR3 length is 11 residues. CDR3 bases: TGTGCCACCAGTGGGTTCAGCGAGCAGTACTTC. It translates to CATSGFSEQYF.

J is TRBJ1-1 and V is TRBV5-6; possibly TRBD1 for D (5 bases). The CDR3 length is 16 residues. The V gene's germline CDR1 is SGHDT and CDR2 YYEEEE. V lost 0 bases and J lost 1, with 13 bases in between. CDR3 DNA: TGTGCCAGCAGCTTGGAACGGACATACACGAACACTGAAGCTTTCTTT. As protein: CASSLERTYTNTEAFF.

The chain combines TRBV9 with TRBJ1-1; D is unclear. The CDR3 is 14 residues long. V was trimmed by 4 bases and J by 4 bases, leaving 14 bases between them. Germline V gene lookup returns CDR1 SGDLS and CDR2 YYNGEE. The CDR3 DNA is TGTGCCAGCAGCCATGCCGGGGTAGGCACTGAAGCTTTCTTT. Translation gives CASSHAGVGTEAFF.

In its sample, this clone was seen once. The V call is TRBV7-2, the J call TRBJ2-5, with TRBD2 identical over 9 bases. Germline CDR1 SGHTA, CDR2 FQGNSA. The junction had 4 bases not matched to a gene; V was cut back by 1 base and J by 4 bases. The CDR3 totals 15 residues. The chain's CDR3 is CASSLGLLAGETQYF. The CDR3 region has the DNA TGTGCCAGCAGCTTAGGATTACTAGCGGGAGAGACCCAGTACTTC.

This clone was seen only a few times. This chain uses TRBV6-2 or TRBV6-3 with TRBJ1-3; D gene unclear. Trimming stripped 2 bases from V and 2 bases from J, with 7 bases between. This CDR3 is built from 14 residues. The germline V gene has CDR1 MNHEY and CDR2 SVGEGT. The DNA for the CDR3 is TGTGCCAGCAGTTACAGGGTACCTGGAAACACCATATATTTT. This translates into CASSYRVPGNTIYF.

The chain uses TRBV20-1 and TRBJ1-3; perhaps TRBD1 as D (6 bases). Germline V gives CDR1 DFQATT, CDR2 SNEGSKA (reference sequence). CDR3 length equals 13 residues. The V and J ends lost 3 bases and 4 bases respectively, with 10 bases between them. In DNA form, the CDR3 reads TGCAGTGCTAGTGGGGGGCTCGGAAACACCATATATTTT. Amino acids: CSASGGLGNTIYF.

The chain couples TRBV29-1 to TRBJ2-4; D not certain. Germline V gene lookup returns CDR1 SQVTM and CDR2 ANQGSEA. V lost 4 bases to trimming and J lost 0 bases, with 4 bases between them. This CDR3 region has 12 residues. This chain's CDR3 is CSVAEAKNIQYF. CDR3 nucleotides: TGCAGCGTTGCGGAAGCCAAAAACATTCAGTACTTC.

As to this clone: This sample also contains other DNA sequences that code for the same CDR3. This chain joins TRBV5-1 and TRBJ2-7; 10 nucleotides align to TRBD1. This CDR3 has 14 amino acids. V shed 3 bases, J shed 2 bases, and the junction held 2 bases outside the gene matches. CDR1 and CDR2 (germline): SGHRS, YFSETQ. The CDR3 nucleotides read TGCGCCAGCAGCTCCGGACAGGGGGCCTACGAGCAGTACTTC. Amino acids: CASSSGQGAYEQYF.

The chain joins TRBV4-2 to TRBJ2-3, with unresolved D. CDR3 size: 13 residues. From germline, CDR1 is LGHNA and CDR2 YNFKEQ. V was trimmed by 5 bases and J by 6 bases, leaving 12 bases between them. CDR3 nucleotide sequence: TGTGCCAGCAGCGCCGGACCTTTGGATACGCAGTATTTT. It codes for CASSAGPLDTQYF.

This clone was observed a few times. The chain carries TRBV1 and TRBJ1-1; no check of the table's D call, TRBD1, against the DNA was made. TRBV1 is a listed pseudogene. This CDR3 region has 12 residues. CDR3 coding DNA: TGCACCAGCAGTTGGACAGGGAATGAAGCTTTCTTT. Translating it yields CTSSWTGNEAFF.

The genes are TRBV18 and TRBJ2-1, with 12 bases matching TRBD2. Germline-derived CDR1 and CDR2 are KGHSH and LQKENI. The length of the CDR3 is 13 residues. The V segment lost 3 bases and the J segment 16 bases; nucleotides outside the gene matches: 7. The CDR3, as DNA: TGTGCCAGCTCACCCGGACTAGCGGGGACAGGATTCTTC. It translates to CASSPGLAGTGFF.

This chain links TRBV27 with TRBJ2-7, with 12 nucleotides matching TRBD2. With 8 bases clipped from V and 3 bases from J, the junction kept 11 bases outside the gene matches. The germline V gene has CDR1 MNHEY and CDR2 SMNVEV (reference sequence). This CDR3 is built from 16 residues. CDR3 in amino acids: CASGLAGPRSGYEQYF. DNA of the CDR3: TGTGCCAGCGGACTAGCGGGGCCCCGGTCCGGCTACGAGCAGTACTTC.

The chain combines TRBV2 with TRBJ2-5; D remains ambiguous. From germline, CDR1 is SNHLY and CDR2 FYNNEI. Trimming cost V 5 bases and J 1 base, with 8 bases left between them. The CDR3 is made up of 13 amino acids. The CDR3 nucleotides are TGTGCCAGCAGTCTCGCGGTCCAAGAGACCCAGTACTTC. Translated, it gives CASSLAVQETQYF.

The gene calls are TRBV5-4 and TRBJ2-1; 9 bases line up with TRBD2. Germline-derived CDR1 and CDR2 are SGHNT and YYREEE (reference sequence). The CDR3 has 15 residues. Trimming at V came to 5 bases and at J to 5 bases, leaving 8 bases not matched to a gene. The CDR3 loop reads CASRFLAGRDNEQFF. The CDR3 DNA reads TGTGCCAGCAGGTTTCTAGCGGGACGAGACAATGAGCAGTTCTTC.

The J gene is TRBJ2-7, the V gene TRBV27; 11 bases are shared with TRBD2. The V gene end was trimmed by 9 bases and the J gene end by 2 bases; junction bases not matched to a gene: 0. The CDR3 spans 12 residues. Germline CDR1 is MNHEY and CDR2 is SMNVEV (reference sequence). CDR3 sequence: CARGLAAYEQYF. CDR3 DNA sequence: TGTGCCAGGGGACTAGCGGCCTACGAGCAGTACTTC.

The chain links TRBV24-1 to TRBJ1-4; a weak D match, TRBD1 (5 bases). The germline V and J ends were trimmed by 9 bases and 2 bases, with 6 bases remaining between them. The CDR3 runs 12 residues. In germline, CDR1 is KGHDR, CDR2 SFDVKD. The CDR3 nucleotides read TGTGCCACCCAGGGTACTAATGAAAAACTGTTTTTT. Amino acids: CATQGTNEKLFF.

V gene TRBV6-5 combines with J gene TRBJ1-2, with TRBD1 identical over 7 bases. The V gene end was trimmed by 5 bases and the J gene end by 4 bases; junction bases not matched to a gene: 10. The CDR3 is 15 residues long. Germline V gene data show CDR1 as MNHEY and CDR2 as SVGAGI. Here the CDR3 DNA reads TGTGCCAGCAGTCCCTACAGGGGATTTGTCTATGGCTACACCTTC. This sequence encodes CASSPYRGFVYGYTF.

The chain carries TRBV7-6 and TRBJ2-5, with 8 nucleotides matching TRBD2. The CDR3 runs to 17 residues. V lost 4 bases and J lost 5; bases outside the gene matches: 15. From germline, CDR1 is SGHVS and CDR2 FNYEAQ. The CDR3 bases are TGTGCCAGCAGCTCAAGGGCGGGGGGAGCCTCTCGGGAGACCCAGTACTTC. It encodes CASSSRAGGASRETQYF.

The chain carries TRBV9 and TRBJ1-2; the D is unclear. The germline CDR1 and CDR2 sequences are SGDLS and YYNGEE. The CDR3 consists of 15 residues. The V gene lost 3 bases and the J gene lost 4 bases, with 16 bases spanning the gap. The DNA of the CDR3 is TGTGCCAGCAGCGGAGAAGCGAGGGCCCTCTATGGCTACACCTTC. This gives the protein CASSGEARALYGYTF. Full variable domain (rest looked up from reference TRBV9 and TRBJ1-2): DSGVTQTPKHLITATGQRVTLRCSPRSGDLSVYWYQQSLDQGLQFLIQYYNGEERAKGNILERFSAQQFPDLHSELNLSSLELGDSALYFCASSGEARALYGYTFGSGTRLTVV.

The genes are TRBV3-1 (or the pseudogene TRBV3-2) and TRBJ2-6; 7 bases agree with TRBD1. J was trimmed by 1 base and V by 4 bases; bases with no gene match: 1. CDR3 length equals 15 residues. Germline CDR1 and CDR2: LGHDT and YNNKEL (reference sequence). CDR3 protein: CASSRTGSGANVLTF. CDR3 nucleotide sequence: TGTGCCAGCAGCCGGACAGGTTCTGGGGCCAACGTCCTGACTTTC.

J is TRBJ1-5 and V is TRBV21-1. TRBV21-1 is deemed a pseudogene. The CDR3 is 16 amino acids. DNA of the CDR3: TGTGCCAGCAGCAAACGGCGGGAAGCTCTCAATCAGCCCCAGCATTTT. Its translation is CASSKRREALNQPQHF.